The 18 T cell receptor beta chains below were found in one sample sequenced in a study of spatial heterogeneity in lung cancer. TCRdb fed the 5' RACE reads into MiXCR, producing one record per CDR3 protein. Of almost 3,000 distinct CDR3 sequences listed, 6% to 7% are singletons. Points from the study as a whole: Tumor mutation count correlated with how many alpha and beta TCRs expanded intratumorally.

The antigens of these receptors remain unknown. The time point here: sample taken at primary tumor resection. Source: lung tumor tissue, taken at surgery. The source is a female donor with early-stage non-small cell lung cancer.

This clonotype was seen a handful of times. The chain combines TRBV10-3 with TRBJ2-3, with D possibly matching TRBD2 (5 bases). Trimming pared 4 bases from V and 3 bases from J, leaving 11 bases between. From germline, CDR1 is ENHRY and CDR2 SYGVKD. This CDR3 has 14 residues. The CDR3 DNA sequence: TGTGCCATCAGTGTGGGGAGAGGGACAGATACGCAGTATTTT. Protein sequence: CAISVGRGTDTQYF.

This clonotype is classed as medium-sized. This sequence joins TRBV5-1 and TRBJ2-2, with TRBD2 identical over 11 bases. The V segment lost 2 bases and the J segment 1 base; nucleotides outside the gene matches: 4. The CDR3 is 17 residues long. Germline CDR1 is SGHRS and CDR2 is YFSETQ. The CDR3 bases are TGCGCCAGCAGCTTACAAGGGACTAGCGGGAACACCGGGGAGCTGTTTTTT. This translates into CASSLQGTSGNTGELFF.

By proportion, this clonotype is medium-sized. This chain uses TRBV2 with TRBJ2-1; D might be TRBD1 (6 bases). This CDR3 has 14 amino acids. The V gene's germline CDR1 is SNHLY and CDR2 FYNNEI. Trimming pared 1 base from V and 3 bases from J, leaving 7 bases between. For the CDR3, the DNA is TGTGCCAGCAGTGAAGTAGGGGGCTACAATGAGCAGTTCTTC. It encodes CASSEVGGYNEQFF.

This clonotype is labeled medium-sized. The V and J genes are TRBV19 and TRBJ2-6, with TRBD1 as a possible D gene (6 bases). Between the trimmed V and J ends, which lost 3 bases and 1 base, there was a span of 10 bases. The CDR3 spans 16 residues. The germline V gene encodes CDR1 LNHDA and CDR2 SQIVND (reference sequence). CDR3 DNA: TGTGCCAGTAGTATGGGACAAGCATCTGGGGCCAACGTCCTGACTTTC. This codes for CASSMGQASGANVLTF.

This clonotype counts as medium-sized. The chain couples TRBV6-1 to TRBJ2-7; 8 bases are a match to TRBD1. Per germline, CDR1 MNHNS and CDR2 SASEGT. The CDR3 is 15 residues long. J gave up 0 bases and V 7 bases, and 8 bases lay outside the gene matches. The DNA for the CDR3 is TGTGCCAGCACCCTCAGGACAGGGAGCTCCTACGAGCAGTACTTC. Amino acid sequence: CASTLRTGSSYEQYF.

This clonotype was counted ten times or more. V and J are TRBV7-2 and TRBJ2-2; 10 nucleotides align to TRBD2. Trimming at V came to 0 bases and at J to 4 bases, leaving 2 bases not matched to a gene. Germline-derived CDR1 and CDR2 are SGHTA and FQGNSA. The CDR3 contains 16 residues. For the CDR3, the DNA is TGTGCCAGCAGCTTAGCTAGCGGGGGGATCACCGGGGAGCTGTTTTTT. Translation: CASSLASGGITGELFF.

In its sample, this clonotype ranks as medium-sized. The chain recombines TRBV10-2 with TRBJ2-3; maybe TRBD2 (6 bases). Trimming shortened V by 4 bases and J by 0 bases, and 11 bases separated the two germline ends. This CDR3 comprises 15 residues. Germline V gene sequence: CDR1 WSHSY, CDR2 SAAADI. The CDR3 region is CASSAGRGSTDTQYF. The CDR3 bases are TGCGCCAGCAGTGCGGGTCGGGGGAGCACAGATACGCAGTATTTT.

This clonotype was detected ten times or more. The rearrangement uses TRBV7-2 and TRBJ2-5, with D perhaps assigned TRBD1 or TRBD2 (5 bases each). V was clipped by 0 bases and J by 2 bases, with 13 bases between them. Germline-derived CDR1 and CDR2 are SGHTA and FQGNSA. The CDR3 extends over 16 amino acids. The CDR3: CASSLAAGTRQETQYF. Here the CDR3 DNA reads TGTGCCAGCAGCTTAGCGGCAGGGACGAGACAAGAGACCCAGTACTTC.

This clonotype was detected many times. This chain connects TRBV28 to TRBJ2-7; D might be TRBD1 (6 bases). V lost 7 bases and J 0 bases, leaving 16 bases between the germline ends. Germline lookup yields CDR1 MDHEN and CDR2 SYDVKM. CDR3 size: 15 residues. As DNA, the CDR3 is TGTGCCAGCACCGATAGGACAGCCCGCTCCTACGAGCAGTACTTC. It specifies CASTDRTARSYEQYF.

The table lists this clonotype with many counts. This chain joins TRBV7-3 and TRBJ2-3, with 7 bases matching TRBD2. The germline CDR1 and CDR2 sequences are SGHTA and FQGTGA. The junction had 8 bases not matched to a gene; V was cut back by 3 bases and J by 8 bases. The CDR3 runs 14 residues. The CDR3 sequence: CASSFAGDQGTQYF. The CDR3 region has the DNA TGTGCCAGCAGCTTCGCGGGGGACCAGGGTACGCAGTATTTT.

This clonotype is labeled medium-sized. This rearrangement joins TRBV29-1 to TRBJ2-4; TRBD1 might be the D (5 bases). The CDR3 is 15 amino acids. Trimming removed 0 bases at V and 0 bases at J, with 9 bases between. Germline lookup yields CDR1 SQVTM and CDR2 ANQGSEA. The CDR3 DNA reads TGCAGCGTTGAAGAGGCCAGGGTAGCCAAAAACATTCAGTACTTC. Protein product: CSVEEARVAKNIQYF.

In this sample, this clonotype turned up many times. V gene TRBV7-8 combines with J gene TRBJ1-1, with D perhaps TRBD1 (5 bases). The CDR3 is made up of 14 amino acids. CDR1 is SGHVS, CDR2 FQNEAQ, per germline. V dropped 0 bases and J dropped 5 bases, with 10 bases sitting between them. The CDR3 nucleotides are TGTGCCAGCAGCTTAGCTGAGGGGAAGACTGAAGCTTTCTTT. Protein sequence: CASSLAEGKTEAFF. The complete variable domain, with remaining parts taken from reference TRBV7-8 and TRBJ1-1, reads GAGVSQSPRYKVAKRGQDVALRCDPISGHVSLFWYQQALGQGPEFLTYFQNEAQLDKSGLPSDRFFAERPEGSVSTLKIQRTQQEDSAVYLCASSLAEGKTEAFFGQGTRLTVV.

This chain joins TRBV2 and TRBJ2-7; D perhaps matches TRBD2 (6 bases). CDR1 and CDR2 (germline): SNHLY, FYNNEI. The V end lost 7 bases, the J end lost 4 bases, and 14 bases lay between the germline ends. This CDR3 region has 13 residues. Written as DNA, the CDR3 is TGTGCCAGCATGGACGGCGGGGTATACGAGCAGTACTTC. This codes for CASMDGGVYEQYF.

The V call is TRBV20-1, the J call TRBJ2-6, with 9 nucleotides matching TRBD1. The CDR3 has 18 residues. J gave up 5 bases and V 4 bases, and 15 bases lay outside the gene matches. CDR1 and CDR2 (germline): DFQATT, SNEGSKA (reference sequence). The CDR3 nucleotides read TGCAGTGCTACCACCGTCCCGGGACAGGGAGCACGGGCCAACGTCCTGACTTTC. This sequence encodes CSATTVPGQGARANVLTF.

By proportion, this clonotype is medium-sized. The CDR3, as DNA: TGTGCCAGCAGCACAAGAGAAAGTGCAGGGGGGAAGAACACTGAAGCTTTCTTT. This translates into CASSTRESAGGKNTEAFF. The genes are TRBV21-1 and TRBJ1-1; TRBD1, as called in the table, went unchecked against the DNA. TRBV21-1 is assigned pseudogene status. The CDR3 extends over 18 amino acids.

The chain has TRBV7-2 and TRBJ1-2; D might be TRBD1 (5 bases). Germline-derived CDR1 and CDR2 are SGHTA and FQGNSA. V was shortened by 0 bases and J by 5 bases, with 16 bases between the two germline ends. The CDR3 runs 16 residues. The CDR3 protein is CASSLAPSGTSYGYTF. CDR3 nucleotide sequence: TGTGCCAGCAGCTTAGCCCCTAGCGGGACCTCTTATGGCTACACCTTC.

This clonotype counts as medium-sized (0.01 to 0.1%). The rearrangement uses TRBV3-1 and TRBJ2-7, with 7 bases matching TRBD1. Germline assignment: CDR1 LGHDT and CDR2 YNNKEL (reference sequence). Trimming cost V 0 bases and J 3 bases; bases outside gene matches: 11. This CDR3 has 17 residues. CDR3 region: CASSQDRIGRGYYEQYF. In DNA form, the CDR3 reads TGTGCCAGCAGCCAAGATAGGATCGGCAGGGGGTACTACGAGCAGTACTTC.

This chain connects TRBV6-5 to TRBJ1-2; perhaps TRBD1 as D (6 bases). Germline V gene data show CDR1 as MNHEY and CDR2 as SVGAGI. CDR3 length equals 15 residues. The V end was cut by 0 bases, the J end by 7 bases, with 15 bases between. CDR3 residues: CASSYSFRGALGYTF. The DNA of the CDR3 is TGTGCCAGCAGTTACTCGTTTCGGGGGGCGCTTGGCTACACCTTC.